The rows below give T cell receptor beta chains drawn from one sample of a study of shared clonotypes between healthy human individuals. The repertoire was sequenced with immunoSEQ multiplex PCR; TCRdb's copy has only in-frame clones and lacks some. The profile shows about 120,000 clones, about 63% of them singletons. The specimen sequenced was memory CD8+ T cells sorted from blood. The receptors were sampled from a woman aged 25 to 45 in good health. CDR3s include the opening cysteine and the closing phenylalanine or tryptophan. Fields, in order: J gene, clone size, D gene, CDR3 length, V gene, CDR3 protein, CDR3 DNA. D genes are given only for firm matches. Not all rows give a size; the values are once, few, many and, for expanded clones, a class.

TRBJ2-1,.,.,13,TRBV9,CASSSGGYNEQFF,TGTGCCAGCAGCTCAGGGGGGTACAATGAGCAGTTCTTC
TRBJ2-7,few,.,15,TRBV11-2,CASSLAASGAYEQYF,TGTGCCAGCAGCTTAGCTGCCAGCGGCGCCTACGAGCAGTACTTC
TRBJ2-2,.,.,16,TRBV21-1,CASSPGGELNTGELFF,TGTGCCAGCAGCCCGGGGGGGGAATTGAACACCGGGGAGCTGTTTTTT
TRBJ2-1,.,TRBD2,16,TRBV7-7,CASSSGTSGRAGEQFF,TGTGCCAGCAGTTCGGGGACTAGCGGGAGGGCCGGTGAGCAGTTCTTC
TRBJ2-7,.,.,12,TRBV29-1,CSARGPSYEQYF,TGCAGCGCCCGAGGTCCTTCCTACGAGCAGTACTTC
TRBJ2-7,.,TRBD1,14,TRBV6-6,CASRVTGGTYEQYF,TGTGCCAGCAGAGTGACAGGGGGAACCTACGAGCAGTACTTC
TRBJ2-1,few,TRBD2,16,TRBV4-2,CASSQDGTSGYNEQFF,TGTGCCAGCAGCCAAGATGGGACTAGCGGCTACAATGAGCAGTTCTTC
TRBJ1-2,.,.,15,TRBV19,CASSIIPQGNYGYTF,TGTGCCAGTAGTATCATCCCCCAGGGGAACTATGGCTACACCTTC
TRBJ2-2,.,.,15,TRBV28,CASSSTQYLTGELFF,TGTGCCAGCAGCTCCACCCAGTACCTTACCGGGGAGCTGTTTTTT
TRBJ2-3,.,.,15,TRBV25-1,CASSEDRVPSDTQYF,TGTGCCAGCAGTGAGGATAGGGTGCCCTCGGATACGCAGTATTTT
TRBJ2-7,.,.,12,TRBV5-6,CASSQDFYEQYF,TGTGCCAGCAGCCAGGACTTCTACGAGCAGTACTTC
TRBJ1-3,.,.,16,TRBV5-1,CASSLLQVGSGNTIYF,TGCGCCAGCAGCCTCCTACAGGTTGGCTCTGGAAACACCATATATTTT
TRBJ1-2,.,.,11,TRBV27,CASSSGHGYTF,TGTGCCAGCAGTTCAGGACATGGCTACACCTTC
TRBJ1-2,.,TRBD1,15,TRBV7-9,CASSPHRGPIYGYTF,TGTGCCAGCAGCCCGCACAGGGGGCCCATCTATGGCTACACCTTC
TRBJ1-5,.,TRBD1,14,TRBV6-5,CASSRQGGNQPQHF,TGTGCCAGCAGTCGACAGGGTGGCAATCAGCCCCAGCATTTT
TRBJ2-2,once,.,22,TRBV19,CASSIDLDSFLPGPRDTGELFF,TGTGCCAGTAGTATAGATCTGGACTCTTTTTTGCCGGGACCCCGGGATACCGGGGAGCTGTTTTTT
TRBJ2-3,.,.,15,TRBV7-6,CASSFRVASTDTQYF,TGTGCCAGCAGCTTTCGCGTAGCTAGCACAGATACGCAGTATTTT
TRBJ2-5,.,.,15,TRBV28,CASSLFLTVQETQYF,TGTGCCAGCAGTTTATTCCTTACGGTGCAAGAGACCCAGTACTTC
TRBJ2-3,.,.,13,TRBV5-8,CASSASGTDTQYF,TGTGCCAGCAGTGCGAGCGGCACAGATACGCAGTATTTT
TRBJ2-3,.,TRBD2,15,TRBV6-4,CASSTSGSGTDTQYF,TGTGCCAGCAGTACTAGCGGGAGTGGCACAGATACGCAGTATTTT
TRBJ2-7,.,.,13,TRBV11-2,CASSRTASYEQYF,TGTGCCAGCAGCCGAACCGCAAGTTACGAGCAGTACTTC
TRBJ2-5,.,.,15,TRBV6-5,CASSKTIEDQETQYF,TGTGCCAGCAGTAAGACGATTGAGGACCAAGAGACCCAGTACTTC
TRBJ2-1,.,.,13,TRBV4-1,CASSPGTSNEQFF,TGCGCCAGCAGCCCCGGGACTTCCAATGAGCAGTTCTTC
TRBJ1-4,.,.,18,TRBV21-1,CASSPQGAGFIANEKLFF,TGTGCCAGCAGCCCTCAAGGGGCAGGGTTCATCGCTAATGAAAAACTGTTTTTT
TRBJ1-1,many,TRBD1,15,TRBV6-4,CASSIGQGPDTEAFF,TGTGCCAGCAGTATTGGACAGGGGCCCGACACTGAAGCTTTCTTT
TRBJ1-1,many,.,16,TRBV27,CASSWRGRTESTEAFF,TGTGCCAGCAGTTGGCGGGGGCGGACTGAGAGCACTGAAGCTTTCTTT
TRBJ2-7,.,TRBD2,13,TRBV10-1,CASSLGLAGEQYF,TGCGCCAGCAGTCTAGGACTAGCGGGTGAGCAGTACTTC
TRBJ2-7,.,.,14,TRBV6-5,CASRPQASRGEQYF,TGTGCCAGCAGGCCACAAGCGTCTAGGGGCGAGCAGTACTTC
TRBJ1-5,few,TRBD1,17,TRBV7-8,CASSLDRTGICIEPQHF,TGTGCCAGCAGCTTAGACCGGACAGGGATTTGTATCGAGCCCCAGCATTTT
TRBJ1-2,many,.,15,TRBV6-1,CASSEDPEGAIGYTF,TGTGCCAGCAGTGAAGACCCCGAGGGTGCTATTGGCTACACCTTC
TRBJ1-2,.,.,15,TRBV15,CATSRDPTVNYGYTF,TGTGCCACCAGCAGAGACCCCACAGTTAACTATGGCTACACCTTC
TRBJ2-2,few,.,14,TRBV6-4,CASSDSSDTGELFF,TGTGCCAGCAGTGACTCTAGCGACACCGGGGAGCTGTTTTTT
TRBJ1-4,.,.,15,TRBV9,CASSVGTATNEKLFF,TGTGCCAGCAGCGTAGGGACAGCAACTAATGAAAAACTGTTTTTT
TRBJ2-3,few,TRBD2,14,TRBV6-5,CASSYAGAVDTQYF,TGTGCCAGCAGTTATGCGGGAGCGGTAGATACGCAGTATTTT
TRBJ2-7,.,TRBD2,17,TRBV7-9,CASSFTPGLATSYEQYF,TGTGCCAGCAGCTTCACACCTGGACTAGCGACCTCCTACGAGCAGTACTTC
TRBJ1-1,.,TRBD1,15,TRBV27,CASSAPGTVNTEAFF,TGTGCCAGCAGTGCACCCGGGACAGTGAACACTGAAGCTTTCTTT
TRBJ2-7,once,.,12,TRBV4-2,CASSQVASEQYF,TGTGCCAGCAGCCAAGTCGCTTCCGAGCAGTACTTC
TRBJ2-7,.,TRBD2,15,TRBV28,CASSPGLAGSYEQYF,TGTGCCAGCAGTCCGGGACTAGCGGGATCCTACGAGCAGTACTTC
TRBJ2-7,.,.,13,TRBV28,CASSQWYFYEQYF,TGTGCCAGCAGTCAATGGTACTTCTACGAGCAGTACTTC
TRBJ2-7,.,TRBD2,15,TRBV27,CASSPKGLVGYEQYF,TGTGCCAGCAGTCCAAAGGGACTAGTAGGCTACGAGCAGTACTTC
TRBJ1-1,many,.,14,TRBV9,CASSASTENTEAFF,TGTGCCAGCAGCGCCTCGACAGAGAACACTGAAGCTTTCTTT
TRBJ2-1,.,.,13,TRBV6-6,CASSYSGSDEQFF,TGTGCCAGCAGTTACTCCGGGTCGGATGAGCAGTTCTTC
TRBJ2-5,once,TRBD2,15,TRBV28,CASSGLDPFSETQYF,TGTGCCAGCAGTGGACTAGACCCGTTCTCGGAGACCCAGTACTTC
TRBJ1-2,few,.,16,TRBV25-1,CASSTMGGRDNYGYTF,TGTGCCAGCAGCACAATGGGGGGGAGAGATAACTATGGCTACACCTTC
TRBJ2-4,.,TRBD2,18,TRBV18,CASSPGLAGGPAKNIQYF,TGTGCCAGCTCACCAGGACTAGCGGGAGGGCCGGCCAAAAACATTCAGTACTTC
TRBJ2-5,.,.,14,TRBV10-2,CASSDTWERETQYF,TGCGCCAGCAGTGATACGTGGGAGCGGGAGACCCAGTACTTC
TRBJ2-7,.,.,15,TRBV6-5,CASSYSGGYAYEQYF,TGTGCCAGCAGTTACTCGGGGGGCTATGCCTACGAGCAGTACTTC
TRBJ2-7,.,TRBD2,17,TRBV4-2,CASSQDILAGGIHEQYF,TGTGCCAGCAGCCAAGATATATTGGCGGGAGGGATACACGAGCAGTACTTC
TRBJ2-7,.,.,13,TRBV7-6,CASSFYPNPEQYF,TGTGCCAGCAGCTTCTACCCCAACCCGGAGCAGTACTTC
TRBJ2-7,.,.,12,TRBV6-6,CASRYRGGEQYF,TGTGCCAGCAGGTATAGGGGAGGCGAGCAGTACTTC
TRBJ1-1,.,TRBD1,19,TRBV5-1,CASSLARADRAGAITEAFF,TGCGCCAGCAGCTTGGCCCGAGCGGACAGGGCAGGGGCTATAACTGAAGCTTTCTTT
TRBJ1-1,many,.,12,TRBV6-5,CASSYSGQGAFF,TGTGCCAGCAGTTATTCTGGGCAAGGAGCTTTCTTT
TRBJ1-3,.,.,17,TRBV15,CATRSRKGDRFGNTIYF,TGTGCCACCAGATCCCGAAAGGGGGACCGGTTCGGAAACACCATATATTTT